These 22 T cell receptor beta chains share one sample of origin, sequenced in a study of control samples from healthy donors and cancer patients. Only in-frame clones appear in the TCRdb table, and some are missing; sequencing was by immunoSEQ multiplex PCR. The sample holds about 15,000 clones, 87% seen once. Sequenced sample: PBMCs. The origin of the receptors is a woman aged 70-85 years with colorectal cancer.

In its sample, this clone was seen once. V gene TRBV27 combines with J gene TRBJ1-4; D gene unclear. The CDR3 is 15 residues long. Per germline, CDR1 MNHEY and CDR2 SMNVEV (reference sequence). Trimming took 4 bases from V and 3 from J, leaving 12 bases between them. The CDR3 bases are TGTGCCAGCAGTTCTAGGACGGGATCTAATGAAAAACTGTTTTTT. Translating gives CASSSRTGSNEKLFF. Variable domain in full (rest from reference TRBV27 and TRBJ1-4): EAQVTQNPRYLITVTGKKLTVTCSQNMNHEYMSWYRQDPGLGLRQIYYSMNVEVTDKGDVPEGYKVSRKEKRNFPLILESPSPNQTSLYFCASSSRTGSNEKLFFGSGTQLSVL.

This chain links TRBV5-1 with TRBJ2-2; tentatively, D is TRBD2 (6 bases). The V gene's germline CDR1 is SGHRS and CDR2 YFSETQ. Trimming took 0 bases from V and 5 from J, leaving 11 bases between them. The CDR3 covers 15 residues. The CDR3 coding sequence is TGCGCCAGCAGCTTGGGACGGGCGGGAACCGGGGAGCTGTTTTTT. Its translation: CASSLGRAGTGELFF.

V usage is TRBV30 and J usage is TRBJ1-6; no firm D call. The germline V gene has CDR1 GTSNPN and CDR2 SVGIG (reference sequence). This CDR3 has 12 amino acids. Trimming removed 2 bases at V and 9 bases at J, with 8 bases between. The CDR3 loop reads CAWSPTASPLHF. Here the CDR3 DNA reads TGTGCCTGGAGTCCTACTGCTTCACCCCTCCACTTT.

The chain employs TRBV6-1 and TRBJ1-1, with TRBD1 as a possible D gene (5 bases). Per germline, CDR1 MNHNS and CDR2 SASEGT. Trimming removed 1 base from V and 10 bases from J, with 16 bases in between. The CDR3 is 14 amino acids. The CDR3 protein is CASSEGAAGSLAFF. CDR3 DNA sequence: TGTGCCAGCAGTGAAGGGGCGGCAGGGAGCTTAGCTTTCTTT.

This clone appeared a single time. The rearrangement joins TRBV7-2 to TRBJ1-1; D not resolved. Germline V gene lookup returns CDR1 SGHTA and CDR2 FQGNSA. The CDR3 has 16 amino acids. V lost 1 base and J 4 bases, leaving 16 bases between the germline ends. The CDR3 coding sequence is TGTGCCAGCAGCTTAGGTGTCTCATCGTTGGGCACTGAAGCTTTCTTT. Amino acid sequence: CASSLGVSSLGTEAFF.

This clone was seen a handful of times. The chain has TRBV7-9 and TRBJ2-7, with 9 bases that match TRBD1. The CDR3 contains 17 residues. V lost 5 bases, J lost 3 bases, and 14 bases stayed unmatched. CDR1 and CDR2 from the germline V gene are SEHNR and FQNEAQ (reference sequence). CDR3 protein: CASSVRPPGQGFYEQYF. Written as DNA, the CDR3 is TGTGCCAGCAGCGTTAGACCACCGGGACAGGGTTTCTACGAGCAGTACTTC.

V usage is TRBV5-1 and J usage is TRBJ2-2; no firm D call. Germline CDR1 reads SGHRS; CDR2 reads YFSETQ. This CDR3 spans 12 amino acids. V was clipped by 3 bases and J by 5 bases, with 5 bases between them. For the CDR3, the DNA is TGCGCCAGCAGCTACATAACCGGGGAGCTGTTTTTT. Residues: CASSYITGELFF.

The chain carries TRBV4-3 and TRBJ2-2, with TRBD1 matching 9 bases. CDR3 size: 15 residues. V trimming: 4 bases; J trimming: 8 bases; junction bases outside the gene matches: 8. The germline V gene encodes CDR1 LGHNA and CDR2 YSLEER. The CDR3 spells CASSLGQGSVGELFF. CDR3 coding DNA: TGCGCCAGCAGCCTGGGACAGGGCAGCGTAGGGGAGCTGTTTTTT.

The rearrangement links TRBV4-3 to TRBJ2-3, with 15 nucleotides matching TRBD2. The trim removed 0 bases at V and 2 bases at J, leaving 9 bases unmatched. The CDR3 spans 20 residues. Germline CDR1 LGHNA, CDR2 YSLEER. As DNA, the CDR3 is TGCGCCAGCAGCCAAGATCATTGGGGACTAGCGGGAGGTGTCACAGATACGCAGTATTTT. It is translated as CASSQDHWGLAGGVTDTQYF.

V usage is TRBV19 and J usage is TRBJ2-5; 9 bases map to TRBD1. Losses at the gene ends were 5 bases for V and 2 bases for J; bases not matched to a gene: 9. This CDR3 comprises 16 residues. The germline gives CDR1 LNHDA, CDR2 SQIVND (reference sequence). CDR3 amino acids: CASSPQQGARQETQYF. CDR3 coding DNA: TGTGCCAGTAGTCCTCAACAGGGGGCAAGGCAAGAGACCCAGTACTTC.

The chain combines TRBV25-1 with TRBJ1-3; 8 nucleotides line up with TRBD1. The germline CDR1 and CDR2 sequences are MGHDK and SYGVNS. CDR3 length: 14 amino acids. The trim removed 5 bases at V and 4 bases at J, leaving 4 bases unmatched. The CDR3 loop reads CASSPRTGGNTIYF. CDR3 DNA sequence: TGTGCCAGCAGTCCTCGGACAGGGGGAAACACCATATATTTT.

This clone was picked up one time. The chain links TRBV5-4 to TRBJ1-2, with D possibly TRBD1 on 5 matching bases. V lost 1 base and J lost 7, with 14 bases in between. Germline V gives CDR1 SGHNT, CDR2 YYREEE (reference sequence). This CDR3 has 14 amino acids. The CDR3 coding sequence is TGTGCCAGCAGCTTGTCCGGGACGGTGTCTGGCTACACCTTC. Protein product: CASSLSGTVSGYTF.

This rearrangement joins TRBV12-3 or TRBV12-4 to TRBJ1-5; D may be TRBD1 (5 bases). The CDR3 runs 13 residues. V lost 6 bases and J 7 bases, leaving 13 bases between the germline ends. Here the CDR3 reads CASSRDVGQPQHF. The CDR3 DNA reads as TGTGCCAGCAGCAGGGACGTCGGGCAGCCCCAGCATTTT.

The rearrangement uses TRBV12-2 and TRBJ2-1; the tabulated D call, TRBD2, remains unverified against the DNA. TRBV12-2 is assigned pseudogene status. This CDR3 is 11 amino acids long. The CDR3 DNA reads TGTGCAAGTCGCCGGTACAATGAGCAGTTCTTC. This gives the protein CASRRYNEQFF.

The V gene is TRBV29-1, the J gene TRBJ1-3, with D possibly TRBD1 on 5 matching bases. Germline loops: CDR1 SQVTM, CDR2 ANQGSEA. The CDR3 is made up of 16 amino acids. The V gene lost 0 bases and the J gene lost 4 bases, with 16 bases spanning the gap. CDR3 sequence (DNA): TGCAGCGTTGAAGATGAAAGGGGTCCACTAGGAAACACCATATATTTT. As protein: CSVEDERGPLGNTIYF.

V gene TRBV27 combines with J gene TRBJ2-7, with D possibly being TRBD1 or TRBD2 (5 bases each). This CDR3 has 15 residues. V lost 2 bases and J 1 base, leaving 12 bases between the germline ends. Germline loops: CDR1 MNHEY, CDR2 SMNVEV (reference sequence). Here the CDR3 DNA reads TGTGCCAGCAGTTTACGTAGGGACCCTTCCTACGAGCAGTACTTC. Translating gives CASSLRRDPSYEQYF.

The gene calls are TRBV5-4 and TRBJ1-1; weak D call: TRBD1 (6 bases). Germline CDR1 is SGHNT and CDR2 is YYREEE (reference sequence). The length of the CDR3 is 15 residues. The germline V and J ends were trimmed by 5 bases and 6 bases, with 20 bases remaining between them. This CDR3 is CASSKPGQRNAEAFF. Written as DNA, the CDR3 is TGTGCCAGCAGTAAACCCGGACAGCGAAACGCTGAAGCTTTCTTT.

This chain connects TRBV30 to TRBJ2-2; D unclear. This CDR3 comprises 13 residues. In germline, CDR1 is GTSNPN, CDR2 SVGIG (reference sequence). V dropped 1 base and J dropped 7 bases, with 10 bases sitting between them. CDR3 nucleotides: TGTGCCTGGAGTGCGAATCAGCGCGGGGAGCTGTTTTTT. This encodes CAWSANQRGELFF.

The table lists this clone with a count of one. One end of the junction does not line up with germline, which may come from a read error. V and J are TRBV6-5 and TRBJ1-6; TRBD1 matches at 7 bases. Germline V gene sequence: CDR1 MNHEY, CDR2 SVGAGI. This CDR3 is built from 12 residues. CDR3 amino acids: CGTGANNSPLHF. CDR3 sequence (DNA): TGCGGAACAGGGGCGAATAATTCACCCCTCCACTTT.

The chain joins TRBV25-1 to TRBJ2-7; 8 bases are shared with TRBD2. The CDR3 spans 14 residues. The germline V gene has CDR1 MGHDK and CDR2 SYGVNS. Trimming cost V 4 bases and J 4 bases; bases outside gene matches: 6. In DNA form, the CDR3 reads TGTGCCAGCAGTGGAGATGGACTAGCATACGAGCAGTACTTC. Translating it yields CASSGDGLAYEQYF.

The chain carries TRBV30 and TRBJ1-4, with D possibly TRBD1 on 5 matching bases. CDR1 is GTSNPN and CDR2 is SVGIG in the germline V gene (reference sequence). The CDR3 is 12 amino acids. The ends were cut back, 3 bases at V and 7 bases at J, with 9 bases in the middle. DNA of the CDR3: TGTGCCTGGAGACGGGGGACTGAAAAACTGTTTTTT. Translation: CAWRRGTEKLFF.

The chain is built from TRBV7-2 and TRBJ2-3; 7 positions match TRBD2. After removal of 5 bases from V and 0 bases from J, the junction contained 11 bases not matched to a gene. CDR3 length equals 17 residues. Germline CDR1 reads SGHTA; CDR2 reads FQGNSA. Written as DNA, the CDR3 is TGTGCCAGCAGCCTATGGGGGGGTAGCGGGAGCACAGATACGCAGTATTTT. Amino acid sequence: CASSLWGGSGSTDTQYF.